The 22 T cell receptor beta chains below all came from one sample that was sequenced in a study of T-cell reconstitution after alpha-beta-depleted transplantation in children. Unique molecular identifiers were used to barcode this TCRbeta library. MiXCR, run by TCRdb on the PCR reads, gives a single entry per CDR3 protein. In the table there are about 460,000 distinct CDR3 sequences, about 12% of which are singletons. The sample consisted of PBMCs from the stem cell graft donor, taken from the stem cell graft. Receptors were obtained from a human donor who donated a stem cell graft to a child with combined immunodeficiency.

This clonotype has ten or more counts. V is TRBV20-1 and J is TRBJ2-1; D is unresolved. The V gene's germline CDR1 is DFQATT and CDR2 SNEGSKA (reference sequence). V was shortened by 0 bases and J by 0 bases, with 12 bases between the two germline ends. This CDR3 has 16 amino acids. CDR3 DNA sequence: TGCAGTGCTAGAGATGCCCGTGGGTCCTCCTACAATGAGCAGTTCTTC. Residues: CSARDARGSSYNEQFF.

This clonotype was recorded at least ten times. The J gene is TRBJ2-5, the V gene TRBV6-1; 7 bases line up with TRBD1. CDR1 is MNHNS and CDR2 is SASEGT in the germline V gene. V lost 6 bases and J lost 2; bases outside the gene matches: 6. This CDR3 contains 14 residues. The CDR3 DNA reads TGTGCCAGCAGCCGAAGACAGGGTCAAGAGACCCAGTACTTC. It specifies CASSRRQGQETQYF.

This clonotype was counted a few times. CDR3 amino acids: CASSYDGVPSYEQYF. The CDR3 DNA follows: TGTGCCAGCAGCTACGACGGGGTACCCTCCTACGAGCAGTACTTC. The rearrangement joins TRBV7-8 to TRBJ2-7; a weak D match, TRBD2 (5 bases). The CDR3 contains 15 residues. V lost 4 bases and J 0 bases, leaving 13 bases between the germline ends. In germline, CDR1 is SGHVS, CDR2 FQNEAQ.

J is TRBJ2-5 and V is TRBV7-3; 9 positions agree with TRBD2. CDR1 and CDR2 (germline): SGHTA, FQGTGA. The trim removed 6 bases at V and 5 bases at J, leaving 10 bases unmatched. CDR3 size: 15 residues. The CDR3 loop reads CASSRGGREGETQYF. In DNA form, the CDR3 reads TGTGCCAGCAGTCGCGGTGGGCGGGAGGGGGAGACCCAGTACTTC.

This clonotype was observed a handful of times. This chain connects TRBV12-3 or TRBV12-4 to TRBJ2-3, with D unresolved. The CDR3 consists of 15 residues. Trimming took off 5 bases at V and 0 bases at J, with 12 bases between the two ends. CDR3 DNA sequence: TGTGCCAGCAGTCTTCTTAGCCTCAGCACAGATACGCAGTATTTT. It specifies CASSLLSLSTDTQYF.

This sequence joins TRBV28 and TRBJ2-4; a possible D gene is TRBD1 (6 bases). Trimming removed 3 bases from V and 3 bases from J, with 15 bases in between. The CDR3 runs 16 residues. Germline CDR1 is MDHEN and CDR2 is SYDVKM. The CDR3 sequence is CASSFRGFYDKNIQYF. As DNA, the CDR3 is TGTGCCAGCAGTTTTAGGGGGTTTTATGACAAAAACATTCAGTACTTC.

This clonotype was observed many times. CDR3 amino acids: CASSPGTSTDTQYF. The CDR3 DNA follows: TGTGCCAGCAGCCCAGGGACTAGCACAGATACGCAGTATTTT. The rearrangement joins TRBV7-9 to TRBJ2-3; tentative D call: TRBD2 (6 bases). The CDR3 is 14 residues long. V gave up 5 bases and J gave up 0 bases, with 9 bases separating them. The germline CDR1 and CDR2 sequences are SEHNR and FQNEAQ (reference sequence).

This chain connects TRBV12-3 or TRBV12-4 to TRBJ1-5, with D maybe TRBD1 (6 bases). The V gene lost 3 bases and the J gene lost 4 bases, with 16 bases spanning the gap. CDR3 length: 16 amino acids. The DNA of the CDR3 is TGTGCCAGCAGTTTTGGATACAGGGTAGAAAATCAGCCCCAGCATTTT. Translating gives CASSFGYRVENQPQHF.

J is TRBJ2-3 and V is TRBV7-3; weak D call: TRBD2 (6 bases). The CDR3 length is 15 residues. The V end was cut by 5 bases, the J end by 0 bases, with 12 bases between. Per the germline V gene, CDR1 is SGHTA and CDR2 is FQGTGA. CDR3 in DNA: TGTGCCAGCAGCCTAGTGGAGGGGAGCACAGATACGCAGTATTTT. Its translation is CASSLVEGSTDTQYF.

This clonotype was counted between two and nine times. This chain connects TRBV12-3 or TRBV12-4 to TRBJ2-1, with 11 bases that match TRBD2. CDR3 length equals 15 residues. V lost 3 bases, J lost 8 bases, and 6 bases stayed unmatched. The CDR3 DNA is TGTGCCAGCAGTTTGCCTAGCGGGAGGATCGATGAGCAGTTCTTC. Translated, it gives CASSLPSGRIDEQFF.

The table lists this clonotype with many counts. The chain links TRBV6-2 or TRBV6-3 to TRBJ2-7; D is perhaps TRBD2 (5 bases). V dropped 6 bases and J dropped 2 bases, with 17 bases sitting between them. CDR1 and CDR2 from the germline V gene are MNHEY and SVGEGT. The CDR3 consists of 15 residues. CDR3 sequence reads: CASRATRLVAYEQYF. CDR3 DNA sequence: TGTGCCAGCAGAGCTACTAGATTAGTCGCCTACGAGCAGTACTTC.

This clonotype has only a few counts. For the CDR3, the DNA is TGCAGCTTCACGGGGGCAGGGACCTACGAGCAGTACTTC. This codes for CSFTGAGTYEQYF. The chain carries TRBV29-1 and TRBJ2-7; possibly TRBD1 or TRBD2 for D (6 bases each). CDR3 length: 13 residues. The V gene's germline CDR1 is SQVTM and CDR2 ANQGSEA. The V end lost 8 bases, the J end lost 2 bases, and 16 bases lay between the germline ends.

This clonotype was recorded at least ten times. The chain carries TRBV7-6 and TRBJ2-1; D unclear. The CDR3 totals 13 residues. The V gene lost 1 base and the J gene lost 4 bases, with 5 bases spanning the gap. Per germline, CDR1 SGHVS and CDR2 FNYEAQ. CDR3: CASSLELYNEQFF. The CDR3 coding sequence is TGTGCCAGCAGCTTAGAACTTTACAATGAGCAGTTCTTC.

This clonotype was counted only a few times. The gene calls are TRBV4-2 and TRBJ1-1; perhaps TRBD1 as D (5 bases). CDR1 and CDR2 (germline): LGHNA, YNFKEQ. V was pared by 1 base and J by 2 bases, with 14 bases between. The CDR3 consists of 16 residues. CDR3 sequence reads: CASSQAGLRGNTEAFF. CDR3 coding DNA: TGTGCCAGCAGCCAAGCAGGGCTACGGGGAAACACTGAAGCTTTCTTT.

This clonotype occurred many times. The chain employs TRBV5-1 and TRBJ1-2, with 8 bases fitting TRBD1. Trimming at V came to 1 base and at J to 3 bases, leaving 5 bases not matched to a gene. From germline, CDR1 is SGHRS and CDR2 YFSETQ. The CDR3 loop spans 15 amino acids. CDR3 amino acids: CASSLSPGQDYGYTF. The CDR3 DNA reads as TGCGCCAGCAGCTTGTCGCCGGGACAGGACTATGGCTACACCTTC.

This clonotype was observed at least ten times. This chain connects TRBV20-1 to TRBJ1-1; D ambiguous. The CDR3 runs 15 residues. V was trimmed by 6 bases and J by 2 bases, leaving 19 bases between them. In germline, CDR1 is DFQATT, CDR2 SNEGSKA (reference sequence). The CDR3 region is CSAHKWVTDNTEAFF. The CDR3 DNA reads TGCAGTGCCCATAAATGGGTGACGGATAACACTGAAGCTTTCTTT.

This clonotype was seen many times. V gene TRBV12-3 or TRBV12-4 combines with J gene TRBJ2-2, with TRBD2 matching 7 bases. The CDR3 has 14 residues. With V trimmed by 3 bases and J by 7 bases, 5 bases remained unmatched. This CDR3 is CASSFAGEVGELFF. The CDR3 DNA sequence: TGTGCCAGCAGTTTTGCGGGAGAGGTCGGGGAGCTGTTTTTT.

The J gene is TRBJ2-1, the V gene TRBV12-3 or TRBV12-4; 9 bases fit TRBD2. Trimming took 4 bases from V and 1 from J; bases not matched to a gene: 5. The CDR3 contains 16 residues. CDR3 residues: CASSSGLALSYNEQFF. In DNA form, the CDR3 reads TGTGCCAGCAGTTCCGGACTAGCGTTGTCCTACAATGAGCAGTTCTTC.

This clonotype was detected a few times. V is TRBV20-1 and J is TRBJ2-5; 8 positions agree with TRBD2. The germline CDR1 and CDR2 sequences are DFQATT and SNEGSKA (reference sequence). V lost 2 bases and J lost 7; bases outside the gene matches: 15. The CDR3 sequence is 16 residues long. The CDR3 DNA reads TGCAGTGCTAGAAATCGGGTAGCGGGACTCCCAGGGACCCAGTACTTC. Translating gives CSARNRVAGLPGTQYF.

This clonotype came up many times. The CDR3 nucleotides read TGTGCCATCAGCCCCACTAGCGGGGGCTACGAGCAGTACTTC. Its protein product is CAISPTSGGYEQYF. The rearrangement joins TRBV10-3 to TRBJ2-7; TRBD2 agrees at 11 bases. CDR1 and CDR2 (germline): ENHRY, SYGVKD. V dropped 6 bases and J dropped 3; count of bases not matched to a gene: 4. CDR3 length equals 14 residues.

The CDR3 region is CSARDRVAGAGELFF. Here the CDR3 DNA reads TGCAGTGCTAGAGATAGGGTAGCGGGGGCTGGGGAGCTGTTTTTT. This chain uses TRBV20-1 with TRBJ2-2; 9 bases agree with TRBD2. CDR1 is DFQATT and CDR2 is SNEGSKA in the germline V gene (reference sequence). This CDR3 has 15 amino acids. J gave up 8 bases and V 0 bases, and 7 bases lay outside the gene matches.

The J gene is TRBJ2-7, the V gene TRBV9, with TRBD1 as a possible D gene (5 bases). Looked up from germline, CDR1 is SGDLS and CDR2 is YYNGEE. The CDR3 length is 14 residues. With 2 bases removed from V and 3 bases from J, the gap between germline ends came to 12 bases. CDR3 bases: TGTGCCAGCAGCGTTAAGGGGCTGGACTACGAGCAGTACTTC. Translating gives CASSVKGLDYEQYF.